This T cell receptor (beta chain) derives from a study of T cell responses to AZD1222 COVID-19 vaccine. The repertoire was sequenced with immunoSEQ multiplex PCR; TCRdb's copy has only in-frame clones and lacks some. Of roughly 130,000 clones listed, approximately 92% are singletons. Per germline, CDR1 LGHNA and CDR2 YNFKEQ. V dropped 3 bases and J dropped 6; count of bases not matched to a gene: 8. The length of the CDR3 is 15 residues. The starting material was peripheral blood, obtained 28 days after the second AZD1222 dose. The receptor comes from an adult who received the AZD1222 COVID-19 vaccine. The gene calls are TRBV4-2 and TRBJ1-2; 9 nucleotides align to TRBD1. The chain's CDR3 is CASSQEDRGENGYTF. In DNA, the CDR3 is TGTGCCAGCAGCCAGGAGGACAGGGGAGAAAATGGCTACACCTTC.